These 7 T cell receptor beta chains were all obtained from the same sample, sequenced in a study of neurological immune-mediated disorders. TCRdb reprocessed the 5' RACE reads with MiXCR, giving one entry per CDR3 protein. The data contain roughly 120,000 distinct CDR3 sequences, around 3% of them singletons. Sequenced material: PBMCs. Every receptor here comes from a woman in her thirties with multiple sclerosis.

This clonotype was counted many times. The chain recombines TRBV14 with TRBJ2-1; D is unclear. The CDR3 spans 13 residues. CDR1 is SGHDN and CDR2 is FVKESK in the germline V gene. The V end was cut by 5 bases, the J end by 6 bases, with 11 bases between. The CDR3 here is CASSFDSLNEQFF. The DNA for the CDR3 is TGTGCCAGCAGCTTCGACTCGCTCAATGAGCAGTTCTTC.

This clonotype was observed many times. The chain joins TRBV5-1 to TRBJ1-5; D ambiguous. V dropped 0 bases and J dropped 4 bases, with 8 bases sitting between them. The CDR3 sequence is 14 residues long. Germline V gene data show CDR1 as SGHRS and CDR2 as YFSETQ. CDR3 region: CASSLEGRNQPQHF. CDR3 nucleotide sequence: TGCGCCAGCAGCTTGGAGGGTAGAAATCAGCCCCAGCATTTT.

This clonotype occurred many times. The chain uses TRBV27 and TRBJ2-5; 8 nucleotides match TRBD1. The CDR3 covers 14 residues. J gave up 4 bases and V 3 bases, and 4 bases lay outside the gene matches. Germline CDR1 and CDR2: MNHEY and SMNVEV (reference sequence). The CDR3 DNA is TGTGCCAGCAGTTTGGACAGGGCTAGAGAGACCCAGTACTTC. Amino acids: CASSLDRARETQYF.

In its sample, this clonotype was seen many times. The CDR3 DNA follows: TGTGCCAGCAGCTCCTCGACAAGGGAAAGCACTGAAGCTTTCTTT. It is translated as CASSSSTRESTEAFF. V is TRBV7-9 and J is TRBJ1-1; D is undetermined. CDR3 size: 15 residues. Trimming shortened V by 4 bases and J by 4 bases, and 16 bases separated the two germline ends. Looked up from germline, CDR1 is SEHNR and CDR2 is FQNEAQ (reference sequence).

This clonotype was counted at least ten times. This chain connects TRBV6-2 or TRBV6-3 to TRBJ2-7; D ambiguous. The CDR3 totals 14 residues. Trimming shortened V by 5 bases and J by 6 bases, and 17 bases separated the two germline ends. Germline values: CDR1 MNHEY, CDR2 SVGEGT. The CDR3 reads CASSIKDRVGEQYF. Here the CDR3 DNA reads TGTGCCAGCAGTATCAAAGACCGGGTGGGCGAGCAGTACTTC.

This clonotype was counted many times. The chain recombines TRBV20-1 with TRBJ1-1, with 9 positions matching TRBD1. Germline V CDR1 and CDR2: DFQATT, SNEGSKA (reference sequence). CDR3 size: 12 residues. Losses at the gene ends were 2 bases for V and 10 bases for J; bases not matched to a gene: 5. The CDR3 region is CSARRGQGLAFF. DNA for the CDR3: TGCAGTGCTAGAAGGGGACAGGGCTTAGCTTTCTTT.

V gene TRBV20-1 combines with J gene TRBJ2-5; no definite D call. CDR3 length: 12 amino acids. Germline CDR1 DFQATT, CDR2 SNEGSKA (reference sequence). V was trimmed by 7 bases and J by 2 bases, leaving 11 bases between them. In DNA, the CDR3 is TGCAGTGAGAAACTGGGACAAGAGACCCAGTACTTC. This codes for CSEKLGQETQYF.